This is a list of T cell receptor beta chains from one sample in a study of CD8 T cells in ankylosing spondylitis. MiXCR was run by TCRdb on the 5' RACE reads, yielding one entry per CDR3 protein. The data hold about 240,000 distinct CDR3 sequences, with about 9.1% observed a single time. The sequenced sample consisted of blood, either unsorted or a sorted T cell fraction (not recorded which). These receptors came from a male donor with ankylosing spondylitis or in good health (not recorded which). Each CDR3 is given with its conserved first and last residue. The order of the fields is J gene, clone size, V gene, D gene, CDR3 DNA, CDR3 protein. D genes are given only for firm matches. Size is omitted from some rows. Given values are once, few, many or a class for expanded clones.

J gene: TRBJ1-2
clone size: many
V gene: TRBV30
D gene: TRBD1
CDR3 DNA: TGTGCCTCCTACAGGGGTAGAGTCAACTATGGCTACACCTTC
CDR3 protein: CASYRGRVNYGYTF

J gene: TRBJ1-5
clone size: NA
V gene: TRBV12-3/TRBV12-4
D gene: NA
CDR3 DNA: TGTGCCAGTACCCTCGGAGGGGAGACTAGCAATCAGCCCCAGCATTTT
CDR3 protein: CASTLGGETSNQPQHF

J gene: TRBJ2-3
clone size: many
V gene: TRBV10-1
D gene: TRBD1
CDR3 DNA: TGCGCCAGCAGTGGGGGACAGTTTGGACGAGGGGATACGCAGTATTTT
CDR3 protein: CASSGGQFGRGDTQYF

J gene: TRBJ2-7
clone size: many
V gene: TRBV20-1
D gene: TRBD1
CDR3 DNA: TGCAGTGCTAGCAAAACAGTCGACAGGGGTCCCTACGAGCAGTACTTC
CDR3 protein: CSASKTVDRGPYEQYF

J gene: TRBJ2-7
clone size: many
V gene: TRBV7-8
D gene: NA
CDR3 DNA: TGTGCCAGCAGCTCGAGATCCGGGGTTCTCTCCTACGAGCAGTACTTC
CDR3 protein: CASSSRSGVLSYEQYF

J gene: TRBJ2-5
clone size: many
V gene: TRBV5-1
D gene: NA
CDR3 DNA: TGCGCCAGCAGCCGTCAGGGTGAGGGAGAGACCCAGTACTTC
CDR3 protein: CASSRQGEGETQYF

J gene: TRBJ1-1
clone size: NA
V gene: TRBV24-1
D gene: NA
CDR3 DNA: TGTGCCACCAGTGACAGGGGTACTGAAGCTTTCTTT
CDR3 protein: CATSDRGTEAFF

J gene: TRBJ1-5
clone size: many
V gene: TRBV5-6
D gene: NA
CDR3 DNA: TGTGCCAGCACCCAGGGCGGGAGTGGCAATCAGCCCCAGCATTTT
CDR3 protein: CASTQGGSGNQPQHF

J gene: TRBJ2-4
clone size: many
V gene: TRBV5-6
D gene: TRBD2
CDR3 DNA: TGTGCCAGCAGCCGAACTAGCGGGGGGGCCAAAAACATTCAGTACTTC
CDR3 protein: CASSRTSGGAKNIQYF

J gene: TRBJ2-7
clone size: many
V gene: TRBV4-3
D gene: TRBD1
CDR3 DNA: TGCGCCAGCAGCCAAGATATATTACCACAGGGGCGGGACGAGCAGTACTTC
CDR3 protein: CASSQDILPQGRDEQYF

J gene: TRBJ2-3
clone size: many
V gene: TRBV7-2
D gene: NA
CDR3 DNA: TGTGCCAGCAGCTTCCGGGAGCTGGTCACAGATACGCAGTATTTT
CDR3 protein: CASSFRELVTDTQYF

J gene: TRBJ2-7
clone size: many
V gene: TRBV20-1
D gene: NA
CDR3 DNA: TGCAGTGCTAGAGAGAGCACAGGGCCCCACGAGCAGTACTTC
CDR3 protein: CSARESTGPHEQYF

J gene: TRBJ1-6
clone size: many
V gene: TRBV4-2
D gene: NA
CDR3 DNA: TGTGCCAGCAGCCAAGATGGGCGGAGGGATTCACCCCTCCACTTT
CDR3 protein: CASSQDGRRDSPLHF

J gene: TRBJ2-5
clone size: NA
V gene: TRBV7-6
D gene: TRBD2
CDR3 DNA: TGTGCCAGCAGCTTAGAAGCGGGGGGGCCGGAGACCCAGTACTTC
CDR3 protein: CASSLEAGGPETQYF

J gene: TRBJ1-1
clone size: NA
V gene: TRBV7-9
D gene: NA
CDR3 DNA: TGTGCCAGCAGCCCAATTGGAGTCGCTGAAGCTTTCTTT
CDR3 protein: CASSPIGVAEAFF

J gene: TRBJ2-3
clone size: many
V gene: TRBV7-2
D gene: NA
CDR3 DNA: TGTGCCAGCAGCGACAGGTCCTACACAGATACGCAGTATTTT
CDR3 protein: CASSDRSYTDTQYF

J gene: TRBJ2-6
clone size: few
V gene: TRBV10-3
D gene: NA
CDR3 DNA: TGTGCCATCAGTGAGTCAACGGGTTGGAGGGCCAACGTCCTGACTTTC
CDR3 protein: CAISESTGWRANVLTF